What follows are 15 T cell receptor beta chains derived from one specimen sequenced in a study of Graves' ophthalmopathy and Graves' hyperthyroidism. For repertoire sequencing, the TCR beta CDR3 regions were amplified from RNA transcripts. RT-PCR with HTBI primers came first, then second-round multiplex PCR. TCRdb processed the multiplex PCR reads anew with MiXCR; each CDR3 protein has one entry. The sample includes about 410,000 distinct CDR3 sequences, roughly 18% of them seen just once. The sample was peripheral blood. These receptors originate from a woman aged 18-30 years with Graves' ophthalmopathy.

This clonotype was seen a handful of times. The CDR3 loop reads CASNDRTGSGETQYF. The CDR3 nucleotides read TGTGCCAGCAACGACAGGACAGGGTCGGGAGAGACCCAGTACTTC. The genes are TRBV6-2 or TRBV6-3 and TRBJ2-5; 8 bases are a match to TRBD1. Germline-derived CDR1 and CDR2 are MNHEY and SVGEGT. V lost 7 bases, J lost 4 bases, and 11 bases stayed unmatched. This CDR3 is built from 15 residues.

Ten or more counts support this clonotype. The chain couples TRBV9 to TRBJ2-4, with a possible D match to TRBD2 (5 bases). This CDR3 comprises 14 residues. The ends were cut back, 0 bases at V and 6 bases at J, with 10 bases in the middle. Per the germline V gene, CDR1 is SGDLS and CDR2 is YYNGEE. CDR3 loop: CASSVGPSPNIQYF. The CDR3 nucleotides are TGTGCCAGCAGCGTAGGCCCTAGCCCAAACATTCAGTACTTC. Full variable domain (rest looked up from reference TRBV9 and TRBJ2-4): DSGVTQTPKHLITATGQRVTLRCSPRSGDLSVYWYQQSLDQGLQFLIQYYNGEERAKGNILERFSAQQFPDLHSELNLSSLELGDSALYFCASSVGPSPNIQYFGAGTRLSVL.

This clonotype was found many times. The chain is built from TRBV2 and TRBJ1-2, with D maybe TRBD1 (5 bases). The V end lost 5 bases, the J end lost 5 bases, and 9 bases lay between the germline ends. CDR1 and CDR2 from the germline V gene are SNHLY and FYNNEI. The CDR3 covers 12 residues. The DNA for the CDR3 is TGTGCCAGCAGTAGACAGCTGTATGGCTACACCTTC. Protein product: CASSRQLYGYTF.

This clonotype was seen many times. The CDR3: CASSSALDTQYF. As DNA, the CDR3 is TGCGCCAGCAGTTCGGCCCTAGATACGCAGTATTTT. The chain recombines TRBV10-2 with TRBJ2-3; D gene ambiguous. This CDR3 spans 12 amino acids. The germline V gene encodes CDR1 WSHSY and CDR2 SAAADI. Trimming pared 5 bases from V and 5 bases from J, leaving 8 bases between.

The chain combines TRBV18 with TRBJ1-1; D not certain. This CDR3 region has 14 residues. The germline CDR1 and CDR2 sequences are KGHSH and LQKENI. Between the trimmed V and J ends, which lost 1 base and 1 base, there was a span of 7 bases. The CDR3 here is CASSPLGWNTEAFF. The CDR3, as DNA: TGTGCCAGCTCACCACTGGGCTGGAACACTGAAGCTTTCTTT.

This clonotype has a handful of counts. This chain uses TRBV5-8 with TRBJ2-5; 9 bases are shared with TRBD1. The length of the CDR3 is 17 residues. V lost 0 bases to trimming and J lost 1 base; unmatched junction nucleotides: 7. CDR1 SGHTS and CDR2 YDEGEE come from the germline V gene. The CDR3 DNA follows: TGTGCCAGCAGCTTGGAGGGGACAGGGCGGGCCCAAGAGACCCAGTACTTC. Its protein product is CASSLEGTGRAQETQYF.

This chain links TRBV12-3 or TRBV12-4 with TRBJ1-1, with D unclear. The length of the CDR3 is 16 residues. The V gene lost 3 bases and the J gene lost 4 bases, with 18 bases spanning the gap. CDR3 region: CASSLFLGRVGTEAFF. The CDR3 region has the DNA TGTGCCAGCAGTTTGTTCCTAGGGAGGGTGGGCACTGAAGCTTTCTTT.

The chain combines TRBV9 with TRBJ1-2; D ambiguous. The CDR3 runs 13 residues. Germline lookup yields CDR1 SGDLS and CDR2 YYNGEE. Trimming removed 0 bases from V and 3 bases from J, with 6 bases in between. The CDR3 DNA is TGTGCCAGCAGCGTAGAAACAGACTATGGCTACACCTTC. Amino acid sequence: CASSVETDYGYTF.

The sample holds many counts of this clonotype. The missing conserved phenylalanine or tryptophan at the end of this CDR3 makes a read error likely. The chain couples TRBV28 to TRBJ1-1; D might be TRBD1 (6 bases). There are 18 residues in the CDR3. CDR1 is MDHEN and CDR2 is SYDVKM in the germline V gene. V gave up 6 bases and J gave up 1 base, with 24 bases separating them. CDR3 DNA sequence: TGTGCCAGCAGACCTCGACAGGTCCCAAGGTGGAGGAACACTGAAGCTTTCTCT. Its translation is CASRPRQVPRWRNTEAFS.

This clonotype was detected many times. A much bigger clone sits one base away, suggesting this may be a read error. This chain connects TRBV28 to TRBJ1-1; D gene uncertain. Trimming left V 7 bases short and J 3 bases short, with 6 bases between. Germline lookup yields CDR1 MDHEN and CDR2 SYDVKM. The CDR3 has 11 amino acids. Here the CDR3 DNA reads TGTGCCAGCATAAGGCACACTGAAGCTTTCTTT. Amino acid sequence: CASIRHTEAFF.

Ten or more counts support this clonotype. The chain links TRBV6-5 to TRBJ2-7, with TRBD2 matching 8 bases. Per germline, CDR1 MNHEY and CDR2 SVGAGI. V gave up 4 bases and J gave up 6 bases; unmatched junction bases: 11. CDR3 length: 15 residues. For the CDR3, the DNA is TGTGCCAGCAGTTGCCCCGGGGGGGAGGATGGCGAGCAGTACTTC. It yields the protein CASSCPGGEDGEQYF.

The chain employs TRBV28 and TRBJ2-7; D is unclear. V shed 7 bases and J shed 0 bases, with 16 bases lying between them. This CDR3 has 15 residues. CDR1 is MDHEN and CDR2 is SYDVKM in the germline V gene. CDR3 sequence: CASNRGGSSSYEQYF. CDR3 sequence (DNA): TGTGCCAGCAATAGAGGTGGAAGCAGCTCCTACGAGCAGTACTTC.

This clonotype was seen a single time. The chain joins TRBV6-4 to TRBJ1-4; D is uncertain. The CDR3 length is 13 residues. Germline V lookup: CDR1 MRHNA, CDR2 SNTAGT. V gave up 3 bases and J gave up 15 bases, with 17 bases separating them. The CDR3 region is CASSDDPRGIVFF. The DNA for the CDR3 is TGTGCCAGCAGTGATGACCCACGAGGGATTGTGTTTTTT.

This clonotype was detected many times. The V gene is TRBV11-2, the J gene TRBJ1-3; D is perhaps TRBD1 (5 bases). The V end was cut by 5 bases, the J end by 8 bases, with 22 bases between. This CDR3 is built from 16 residues. Germline CDR1 reads SGHAT; CDR2 reads FQNNGV. As DNA, the CDR3 is TGTGCCAGCAGCCGCGCGGGGCGATACCGTCAAGACACCATATATTTT. This codes for CASSRAGRYRQDTIYF.

This clonotype was seen at least ten times. The chain links TRBV25-1 to TRBJ2-7; TRBD2 agrees at 9 bases. CDR1 MGHDK and CDR2 SYGVNS come from the germline V gene. The CDR3 runs to 14 residues. The V gene end was trimmed by 6 bases and the J gene end by 3 bases; junction bases not matched to a gene: 6. CDR3 residues: CASSDPSGNYEQYF. The DNA of the CDR3 is TGTGCCAGCAGCGATCCTAGCGGGAACTACGAGCAGTACTTC.